These T cell receptor beta chains were read from a single sample in a study of graft-versus-host responses after intestinal transplantation. Their cognate antigens are unknown. The repertoire was sequenced with immunoSEQ multiplex PCR; TCRdb's copy has only in-frame clones and lacks some. The data show fewer than 65,000 clones, with around 92% seen just once and approximately 0.56% held by the top ten. The sequenced sample was unstimulated CD4+ T cells sorted from spleen or lymph node cells, obtained before transplant. The receptors come from a human donor who was the organ donor for an intestinal transplant. The CDR3 runs from the conserved cysteine through the conserved F or W. Some rows mark clone size as missing; the rest say once, few, many or name a class of expanded clone.

abundance | v_gene | CDR3aa
NA | TRBV2 | CASERELGTGELFF
few | TRBV6-1 | CASRGATSGSYEQYF
NA | TRBV19 | CASSIRLAGRWGEQFF
NA | TRBV4-1 | CASSQKQAYEQFF
NA | TRBV28 | CASSRLALIEQYF
NA | TRBV5-6 | CASSLGQGPGELFF
NA | TRBV7-2 | CASSLSEGTQYF
NA | TRBV6-4 | CASSRTGSSGANVLTF
once | TRBV9 | CASSVIVGYGYTF
NA | TRBV19 | CASSIDGVLRSIQYF
NA | TRBV6-6 | CASSYSSLNTEAFF
NA | TRBV30 | CAWGGGGGPTDTQYF
NA | TRBV10-1 | CASSETPRGRTYEQYF
NA | TRBV28 | CASRIQDYEQYF
once | TRBV21-1 | CASSKELGLTGASRYGYTF
NA | TRBV7-3 | CASSLYRATEAFF
NA | TRBV2 | CASNLERERQYF
NA | TRBV7-7 | CASSLGGGSGNTIYF
NA | TRBV5-6 | CASSARLRLLDTQYF
few | TRBV19 | CASSERQGRGNTEAFF
NA | TRBV5-1 | CASSPTSVQETQYF
NA | TRBV7-2 | CASSSREGQYEQYF
NA | TRBV19 | CASQFERRSAGNTIYF
NA | TRBV28 | CASVAGTWADTQYF
few | TRBV2 | CASSTNRVSSYEQYF
NA | TRBV28 | CASTKGGVNTEAFF
once | TRBV9 | CASSVWLGGLAGGNEQFF
NA | TRBV6-4 | CASSLEGRSGGSDTQYF
NA | TRBV11-2 | CASSLGTGLSGNTIYF
NA | TRBV2 | CARAGEAYNEQFF
NA | TRBV6-6 | CASSGGSNYGYTF
NA | TRBV4-2 | CASSPGRDRGGTEAFF
NA | TRBV28 | CASSLRTGSNQPQHF
NA | TRBV5-1 | CASSPRTFQETQYF
once | TRBV5-8 | CASSSIAGGTYNEQFF
NA | TRBV19 | CASSIRLAGAHNEQFF
NA | TRBV4-2 | CASSQRDSTDTQYF
once | TRBV19 | CASNHGERGYTF
NA | TRBV28 | CASRTSGIDTQYF